This TCR beta chain came from a study of cytomegalovirus exposure and HLA in healthy donors. Among the donors, all were healthy bone marrow donors. Worth noting for this clone: No antigen is known for it.

J lost 6 bases, V lost 5 bases, and 8 bases had no gene match. The CDR3 consists of 15 residues. The germline gives CDR1 GTSNPN, CDR2 SVGIG (reference sequence). Researchers ran the PCR with 60 Vbeta and 13 Jbeta primers. The table came from immunoSEQ multiplex PCR; TCRdb's copy has only in-frame clones and leaves some out. This table holds over 150,000 clones, more than 70% found once. Study observations and caveats: Later genetic work tied a missense DCLRE1C variant to beta-chain V and J trimming. Available immune exposure information was restricted to CMV serostatus only. Within the data, a cluster of highly shared sequence variants was likely a sequencing artifact.

The sample taken for sequencing was PBMCs. This receptor was obtained from a male donor in good health and CMV-seronegative. This chain connects TRBV30 to TRBJ2-3; 13 bases fit TRBD2. CDR3 DNA: TGTGCCTGGGAACTAGCGGGAGGGCCGCAGGATACGCAGTATTTT. Amino acids: CAWELAGGPQDTQYF.